These 23 T cell receptor beta chains were all obtained from the same sample, sequenced in a study of neurological immune-mediated disorders. A single record per CDR3 protein comes from TCRdb applying MiXCR to the 5' RACE reads. The table records 52,000 or so distinct CDR3 sequences, about 4% of them present only once. The specimen was CD4+ T cells from blood. These receptors originate from a woman in her 40s with multiple sclerosis.

Regarding this clonotype: The DNA is left out, because the CDR3 cannot be placed on it with certainty; the CDR3 is given as TCRdb lists it. The V call is TRBV7-2, the J call TRBJ1-2; TRBD1 is taken as the D call from the table, unchecked against the DNA. Germline V gene lookup returns CDR1 SGHTA and CDR2 FQGNSA. With termini counted, the CDR3 has 18 amino acids. The CDR3 spells CASSFYICSARGTYGYTF.

Turning to this clonotype: Sequence at one end of the junction differs from germline and may be a read error. The chain combines TRBV14 with TRBJ2-7; the D is unclear. Per germline, CDR1 SGHDN and CDR2 FVKESK. The CDR3 covers 13 residues. CDR3 sequence: CVSSHQNSYEQYF. CDR3 nucleotides: TGTGTCAGCAGCCACCAGAACTCCTATGAGCAGTACTTC.

This clonotype was observed a few times. The gene calls are TRBV2 and TRBJ1-2; D remains unclear. V was cut by 6 bases and J by 8 bases, with 16 bases left in between. Germline V gene data show CDR1 as SNHLY and CDR2 as FYNNEI. The CDR3 totals 13 residues. The CDR3 spells CASSESRNIGYTF. For the CDR3, the DNA is TGTGCCAGCAGCGAATCTAGAAATATCGGCTACACCTTC.

The sample holds many counts of this clonotype. This chain connects TRBV2 to TRBJ2-2; tentatively, D is TRBD2 (5 bases). Germline V gives CDR1 SNHLY, CDR2 FYNNEI. Trimming took off 7 bases at V and 5 bases at J, with 14 bases between the two ends. The CDR3 length is 14 residues. In DNA, the CDR3 is TGTGCCAGCACCTTGGACTCTGCGACCGGGGAGCTGTTTTTT. As protein: CASTLDSATGELFF.

This clonotype was seen repeatedly, ten times or more. The chain employs TRBV25-1 and TRBJ2-3; D unclear. The CDR3 covers 17 residues. The germline V gene encodes CDR1 MGHDK and CDR2 SYGVNS. Trimming took 3 bases from V and 4 from J, leaving 20 bases between them. The CDR3 DNA follows: TGTGCCAGCAGTGAGTCTAGAGGCAGTAGGAGCCCAGATACGCAGTATTTT. Translation: CASSESRGSRSPDTQYF.

At least ten counts were recorded for this clonotype. This chain connects TRBV5-5 to TRBJ1-5, with TRBD1 as a possible D gene (6 bases). The germline V and J ends were trimmed by 4 bases and 0 bases, with 11 bases remaining between them. Germline V gene data show CDR1 as SGHKS and CDR2 as YYEKEE (reference sequence). The CDR3 runs to 15 residues. The CDR3 DNA follows: TGTGCCAGCAGCCCGACAGGAAATAGCAATCAGCCCCAGCATTTT. It codes for CASSPTGNSNQPQHF.

This clonotype was recorded at least ten times. Here the CDR3 DNA reads TGCAGCGCACGACAGGGGTCGGGTAATGAGCAGTTCTTC. It is translated as CSARQGSGNEQFF. The rearrangement joins TRBV29-1 to TRBJ2-1; 8 bases map to TRBD1. CDR1 is SQVTM and CDR2 is ANQGSEA in the germline V gene. This CDR3 spans 13 amino acids. J gave up 7 bases and V 7 bases, and 9 bases lay outside the gene matches.

This clonotype was detected many times. The V gene is TRBV20-1, the J gene TRBJ2-1, with D perhaps TRBD1 (6 bases). The CDR3 length is 14 residues. Per the germline V gene, CDR1 is DFQATT and CDR2 is SNEGSKA (reference sequence). The V end lost 0 bases, the J end lost 6 bases, and 12 bases lay between the germline ends. The CDR3 protein is CSARDTGHSNEQFF. CDR3 in DNA: TGCAGTGCTAGAGATACGGGACACTCCAATGAGCAGTTCTTC.

This clonotype was seen at least ten times. The rearrangement uses TRBV27 and TRBJ2-3; 7 nucleotides match TRBD1. CDR1 and CDR2 from the germline V gene are MNHEY and SMNVEV (reference sequence). The CDR3 is 15 residues long. The V segment lost 8 bases and the J segment 3 bases; nucleotides outside the gene matches: 11. The CDR3 sequence is CASGRKGAGTDTQYF. Written as DNA, the CDR3 is TGTGCCAGCGGCCGAAAGGGGGCCGGGACAGATACGCAGTATTTT.

This clonotype has ten or more counts. The rearrangement joins TRBV6-5 to TRBJ2-1; a weak D match, TRBD1 (6 bases). CDR3 length: 16 residues. CDR1 is MNHEY and CDR2 is SVGAGI in the germline V gene. Between the trimmed V and J ends, which lost 3 bases and 1 base, there was a span of 13 bases. The DNA of the CDR3 is TGTGCCAGCAGTTATTCGGGACACCGATCCTACAATGAGCAGTTCTTC. Translation gives CASSYSGHRSYNEQFF.

The sample holds many counts of this clonotype. The chain combines TRBV20-1 with TRBJ2-7, with 7 bases identical to TRBD1. Per germline, CDR1 DFQATT and CDR2 SNEGSKA (reference sequence). CDR3 size: 12 residues. The junction had 1 base not matched to a gene; V was cut back by 5 bases and J by 0 bases. The CDR3 loop reads CSAGQDSYEQYF. The CDR3 coding sequence is TGCAGTGCTGGACAGGACTCCTACGAGCAGTACTTC.

Many counts were recorded for this clonotype. The chain carries TRBV5-1 and TRBJ2-5, with D perhaps matching TRBD1 (6 bases). V lost 4 bases to trimming and J lost 5 bases, with 21 bases between them. This CDR3 comprises 16 residues. The germline gives CDR1 SGHRS, CDR2 YFSETQ. The CDR3 DNA follows: TGCGCCAGCAGCCAATACGGGGACACCCGCGGGGAGACCCAGTACTTC. This encodes CASSQYGDTRGETQYF.

This clonotype has ten or more counts. This chain connects TRBV20-1 to TRBJ1-1; 10 positions match TRBD1. The CDR3 length is 15 residues. The trim removed 4 bases at V and 1 base at J, leaving 6 bases unmatched. Germline assignment: CDR1 DFQATT and CDR2 SNEGSKA (reference sequence). The CDR3 nucleotides are TGCAGTGCTAAAAGGACAGGGGGGTGGAACACTGAAGCTTTCTTT. Its protein product is CSAKRTGGWNTEAFF.

The table lists this clonotype with a few counts. The CDR3 spells CASGLDRGVLGSYNEQFF. The CDR3 coding sequence is TGTGCTAGTGGTTTGGACAGGGGGGTTTTGGGCTCCTACAATGAGCAGTTCTTC. The chain couples TRBV12-5 to TRBJ2-1, with TRBD1 matching over 8 bases. The CDR3 spans 18 residues. Germline CDR1 LGHNT, CDR2 FRNRAP. V trimming: 1 base; J trimming: 0 bases; junction bases outside the gene matches: 8.

The sample holds many counts of this clonotype. CDR3 sequence (DNA): TGCGCCAGCAGCCCGGGAGACAGGGCCACTGAAGCTTTCTTT. It is translated as CASSPGDRATEAFF. The rearrangement links TRBV5-1 to TRBJ1-1; 7 nucleotides line up with TRBD1. V lost 4 bases to trimming and J lost 4 bases; unmatched junction nucleotides: 7. Germline CDR1 and CDR2: SGHRS and YFSETQ. This CDR3 is built from 14 residues.

This clonotype appeared many times. The rearrangement links TRBV14 to TRBJ1-2, with a weak D call TRBD1 (6 bases). The ends were cut back, 0 bases at V and 8 bases at J, with 13 bases in the middle. Germline V lookup: CDR1 SGHDN, CDR2 FVKESK. This CDR3 comprises 14 residues. Written as DNA, the CDR3 is TGTGCCAGCAGCCAAGATGCGGGGGCCGGAGGCTACACCTTC. Its protein product is CASSQDAGAGGYTF.

At least ten counts were recorded for this clonotype. This sequence joins TRBV14 and TRBJ1-1; TRBD1 agrees at 7 bases. CDR1 SGHDN and CDR2 FVKESK come from the germline V gene. With V trimmed by 3 bases and J by 4 bases, 14 bases remained unmatched. The CDR3 is made up of 17 amino acids. In nucleotides, the CDR3 is TGTGCCAGCAGCCATCGTCCCGGGACAGTCCGGGGCACTGAAGCTTTCTTT. Translating it yields CASSHRPGTVRGTEAFF.

This clonotype was observed many times. The CDR3 region is CSAREGITGELFF. In DNA, the CDR3 is TGCAGTGCTAGAGAGGGGATCACCGGGGAGCTGTTTTTT. The chain carries TRBV20-1 and TRBJ2-2; D unclear. V was shortened by 0 bases and J by 4 bases, with 6 bases between the two germline ends. Per germline, CDR1 DFQATT and CDR2 SNEGSKA (reference sequence). The CDR3 runs to 13 residues.

There are many counts of this clonotype. This sequence joins TRBV6-5 and TRBJ1-2; possible D gene TRBD1, 6 bases. Trimming removed 7 bases at V and 5 bases at J, with 20 bases between. This CDR3 contains 15 residues. CDR1 MNHEY and CDR2 SVGAGI come from the germline V gene. CDR3 coding DNA: TGTGCCAGCACCCCGACAGGCCTGAAGGCTTATGGCTACACCTTC. Amino acid sequence: CASTPTGLKAYGYTF.

This clonotype was counted many times. The V gene is TRBV2, the J gene TRBJ2-3, with 9 bases fitting TRBD2. Germline lookup yields CDR1 SNHLY and CDR2 FYNNEI. With 5 bases clipped from V and 3 bases from J, the junction kept 3 bases outside the gene matches. The CDR3 consists of 14 residues. CDR3 coding DNA: TGTGCCAGCAGTCGCGGACTAGCGACAGATACGCAGTATTTT. Encoded protein: CASSRGLATDTQYF.

The sample holds many counts of this clonotype. The chain uses TRBV10-3 and TRBJ1-5; D not certain. This CDR3 has 15 amino acids. Trimming removed 3 bases at V and 4 bases at J, with 13 bases between. Germline CDR1 reads ENHRY; CDR2 reads SYGVKD. The CDR3 protein is CAISDGALRNQPQHF. The CDR3 DNA reads TGTGCCATCAGTGATGGTGCCCTACGAAATCAGCCCCAGCATTTT.

This clonotype was detected many times. This chain uses TRBV2 with TRBJ1-5; a possible D gene is TRBD1 (6 bases). Trimming stripped 7 bases from V and 6 bases from J, with 19 bases between. Looked up from germline, CDR1 is SNHLY and CDR2 is FYNNEI. The CDR3 sequence is 15 residues long. CDR3 in amino acids: CASNTYAGEGQPQHF. CDR3 sequence (DNA): TGTGCCAGCAATACCTATGCAGGGGAAGGTCAGCCCCAGCATTTT.

This clonotype was picked up many times. The CDR3 spells CASSLERLDSQETQYF. CDR3 bases: TGCGCCAGCAGCTTGGAACGGCTCGACAGCCAAGAGACCCAGTACTTC. The V and J genes are TRBV5-1 and TRBJ2-5, with D perhaps TRBD1 (5 bases). The V and J ends lost 0 bases and 1 base respectively, with 13 bases between them. The CDR3 is 16 amino acids. Per the germline V gene, CDR1 is SGHRS and CDR2 is YFSETQ.